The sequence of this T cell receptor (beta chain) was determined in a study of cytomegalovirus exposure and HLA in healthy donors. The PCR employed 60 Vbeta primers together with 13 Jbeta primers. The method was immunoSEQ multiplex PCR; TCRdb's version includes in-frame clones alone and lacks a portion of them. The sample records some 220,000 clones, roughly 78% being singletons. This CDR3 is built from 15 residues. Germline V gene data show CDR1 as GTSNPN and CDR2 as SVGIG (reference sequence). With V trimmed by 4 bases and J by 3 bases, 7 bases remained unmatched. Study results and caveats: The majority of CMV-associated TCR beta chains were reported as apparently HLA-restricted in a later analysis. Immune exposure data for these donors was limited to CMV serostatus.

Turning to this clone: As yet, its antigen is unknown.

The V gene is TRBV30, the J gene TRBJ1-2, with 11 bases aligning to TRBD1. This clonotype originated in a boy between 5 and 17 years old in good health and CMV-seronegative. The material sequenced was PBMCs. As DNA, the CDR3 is TGTGCCTGGAAGGACAGGGGGCGGAATTACTATGGCTACACCTTC. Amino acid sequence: CAWKDRGRNYYGYTF.